These T cell receptor beta chains were read from a single sample in a study of cytomegalovirus exposure and HLA in healthy donors. Clones were read by immunoSEQ multiplex PCR, and TCRdb kept only the in-frame ones, dropping some. The table shows about 240,000 clones, with 70% to 90% occurring only once. Source material: PBMCs. The receptors here all came from a girl aged 2 to 9 in good health and CMV-seronegative. The CDR3 runs from the conserved cysteine through the conserved F or W. The D gene is left open where the match is weak. Clone size is not always given. Where it is, it says once, few, many or a class for expanded clones.

v_gene	j_gene	d_gene	abundance	CDR3aa	CDR3nt
TRBV6-6	TRBJ2-2	NA	once	CASSYDSIGTGELFF	TGTGCCAGCAGTTACGATAGCATTGGCACCGGGGAGCTGTTTTTT
TRBV9	TRBJ2-5	NA	once	CASSVVLRQETQYF	TGTGCCAGCAGCGTAGTCCTCCGCCAAGAGACCCAGTACTTC
TRBV19	TRBJ2-7	TRBD2	NA	CASSLGTNYEQYF	TGTGCCAGTAGCCTCGGGACTAACTACGAGCAGTACTTC
TRBV7-2	TRBJ2-3	NA	NA	CASSLVTGGRDTQYF	TGTGCCAGCAGCTTAGTGACCGGGGGGCGAGATACGCAGTATTTT
TRBV6-6	TRBJ2-7	TRBD1	NA	CASINDRVSYEQYF	TGTGCCAGCATCAACGACAGGGTTAGCTACGAGCAGTACTTC
TRBV10-3	TRBJ2-7	NA	NA	CAIAQGEMGFNEQYF	TGTGCCATCGCCCAGGGCGAGATGGGGTTCAACGAGCAGTACTTC
TRBV10-3	TRBJ1-3	NA	NA	CATTSSGNTIYF	TGTGCCACGACAAGCTCTGGAAACACCATATATTTT
TRBV11-3	TRBJ2-7	TRBD2	NA	CASSLEPAGAYEQYF	TGTGCCAGCAGCTTAGAGCCAGCGGGGGCCTACGAGCAGTACTTC
TRBV7-3	TRBJ2-1	NA	NA	CASSSRPGDTSYNEQFF	TGTGCCAGCAGCTCCCGCCCCGGGGACACCTCCTACAATGAGCAGTTCTTC
TRBV1	TRBJ1-5	NA	NA	CSGSRQGKFFSNQPQHF	TGCTCCGGGTCAAGGCAGGGAAAATTTTTTAGCAATCAGCCCCAGCATTTT
TRBV5-5	TRBJ1-1	TRBD1	few	CASSPSGRGHMNTEAFF	TGTGCCAGCAGCCCCAGCGGCAGGGGGCATATGAACACTGAAGCTTTCTTT
TRBV19	TRBJ1-5	TRBD1	NA	CASSIDGTGGNQPQHF	TGTGCCAGTAGTATAGATGGGACAGGGGGCAATCAGCCCCAGCATTTT
TRBV29-1	TRBJ2-5	NA	NA	CSVEVPWQGSATQYF	TGCAGCGTTGAAGTCCCTTGGCAGGGGTCGGCGACCCAGTACTTC
TRBV12-5	TRBJ2-3	TRBD1	NA	CASGLPTGKGRVFTYDTQYF	TGTGCTAGTGGCCTCCCGACAGGGAAAGGGCGGGTTTTCACCTATGATACGCAGTATTTT
TRBV18	TRBJ2-1	TRBD1	NA	CASSRTGGRHEQFF	TGTGCCAGCTCACGGACAGGGGGGCGGCATGAGCAGTTCTTC
TRBV6-1	TRBJ1-4	NA	NA	CASSEAQLREKLFF	TGTGCCAGCAGTGAAGCTCAACTTCGTGAAAAACTGTTTTTT
TRBV6-1	TRBJ2-1	TRBD2	NA	CASSEEGLVTNEQFF	TGTGCCAGCAGTGAAGAGGGACTAGTTACAAATGAGCAGTTCTTC
TRBV20-1	TRBJ2-1	NA	NA	CSASSYNEQFF	TGCAGCGCGTCCTCCTACAATGAGCAGTTCTTC
TRBV6-5	TRBJ2-7	NA	once	CASSTRTGRGYEQYF	TGTGCCAGCAGTACCCGGACAGGGAGGGGCTACGAGCAGTACTTC
TRBV9	TRBJ2-5	NA	NA	CASSGSWETSQETQYF	TGTGCCAGCAGCGGGTCCTGGGAGACCTCTCAAGAGACCCAGTACTTC
TRBV5-4	TRBJ2-5	NA	few	CASSFDSRETQYF	TGTGCCAGCAGCTTTGACAGCCGAGAGACCCAGTACTTC
TRBV28	TRBJ1-1	NA	NA	CASSLEGRGGRRPEAFF	TGTGCCAGCAGTTTAGAGGGAAGGGGGGGGAGAAGGCCTGAAGCTTTCTTT
TRBV7-2	TRBJ2-2	TRBD2	NA	CASRGTSGTGELFF	TGTGCCAGCAGAGGGACTAGCGGGACCGGAGAGCTGTTTTTT
TRBV9	TRBJ2-5	TRBD1	NA	CASSVAGGNQETQYF	TGTGCCAGCAGCGTAGCAGGGGGAAACCAAGAGACCCAGTACTTC
TRBV29-1	TRBJ1-2	TRBD1	few	CSVVTGAAGYTF	TGCAGCGTTGTGACAGGGGCGGCTGGCTACACCTTC
TRBV6-5	TRBJ1-2	NA	NA	CASSEGVVAHGYTF	TGTGCCAGCAGTGAAGGGGTAGTTGCGCACGGCTACACCTTC
TRBV5-1	TRBJ2-1	TRBD2	NA	CASPTSGHNEQFF	TGCGCCAGCCCGACTAGCGGACACAATGAGCAGTTCTTC
TRBV15	TRBJ1-4	NA	NA	CATSRPTGGANEKLFF	TGTGCCACCAGCAGGCCCACCGGAGGAGCTAATGAAAAACTGTTTTTT
TRBV15	TRBJ2-7	TRBD1	NA	CATSRGRGTAPYEQYF	TGTGCCACCAGCAGAGGAAGAGGGACAGCTCCCTACGAGCAGTACTTC
TRBV30	TRBJ1-3	NA	NA	CAWGPHGPSGNTIYF	TGTGCCTGGGGGCCCCACGGCCCCTCTGGAAACACCATATATTTT
TRBV4-1	TRBJ2-3	NA	once	CASSQEAPAVVTDTQYF	TGCGCCAGCAGCCAAGAGGCCCCGGCGGTTGTCACAGATACGCAGTATTTT
TRBV5-4	TRBJ2-7	TRBD2	NA	CASSKLAGGSYEQYF	TGTGCCAGCAGCAAGCTAGCGGGGGGTTCCTACGAGCAGTACTTC
TRBV5-1	TRBJ2-4	TRBD2	NA	CASSLGLAGGRIQYF	TGCGCCAGCAGCTTAGGACTAGCGGGAGGGCGCATTCAGTACTTC
TRBV10-1	TRBJ1-3	NA	NA	CASSEPGISDTIYF	TGCGCCAGCAGTGAGCCGGGAATTTCGGACACCATATATTTT
TRBV19	TRBJ1-5	TRBD1	few	CASTRRDRSQPQHF	TGTGCCAGTACTCGCCGGGACAGAAGCCAGCCCCAGCATTTT
TRBV5-4	TRBJ2-2	NA	NA	CASSLVRSTGELFF	TGTGCCAGCAGCTTGGTTCGGAGCACCGGGGAGCTGTTTTTT
TRBV7-6	TRBJ1-2	TRBD1	once	CASSSAPKPGQGSYTF	TGTGCCAGCAGCTCAGCCCCTAAACCGGGACAGGGCAGCTACACCTTC
TRBV5-4	TRBJ1-1	NA	few	CASSRRGGTEAFF	TGTGCCAGCAGTCGGAGGGGGGGCACTGAAGCTTTCTTT
TRBV27	TRBJ2-7	TRBD1	NA	CASSMTGTGGYEQYF	TGTGCCAGCAGCATGACCGGGACAGGGGGCTACGAGCAGTACTTC
TRBV7-9	TRBJ1-4	NA	NA	CSSSLALGGVGEKLFF	TGTTCCAGCAGCTTAGCGCTGGGAGGGGTTGGGGAAAAACTGTTTTTT
TRBV2	TRBJ1-5	TRBD1	NA	CASAQGAPNQPQHF	TGTGCCAGCGCACAGGGGGCACCCAATCAGCCCCAGCATTTT
TRBV6-6	TRBJ2-7	NA	NA	CASSYLRPGESEQYF	TGTGCCAGCAGTTACCTTCGGCCAGGGGAGAGCGAGCAGTACTTC
TRBV19	TRBJ1-2	NA	once	CASSPLRSNYGYTF	TGTGCCAGTAGTCCCCTGAGGTCTAACTATGGCTACACCTTC
TRBV7-2	TRBJ1-6	TRBD1	NA	CASSLVQGNSPLHF	TGTGCCAGCAGCTTAGTACAGGGGAATTCACCCCTCCACTTT
TRBV6-6	TRBJ2-5	NA	NA	CASSYRDFRETQYF	TGTGCCAGCAGTTACCGGGACTTTAGAGAGACCCAGTACTTC
TRBV16	TRBJ2-7	NA	NA	CASSQSIVGSYEQYF	TGTGCCAGCAGCCAATCGATAGTTGGCTCCTACGAGCAGTACTTC
TRBV5-1	TRBJ2-7	TRBD2	NA	CASSLGLAGVYEQYF	TGCGCCAGCAGCTTGGGACTAGCGGGAGTGTACGAGCAGTACTTC
TRBV7-2	TRBJ2-3	TRBD2	once	CASSLGGRGTTDTQYF	TGTGCCAGCAGCTTAGGTGGGAGGGGTACCACAGATACGCAGTATTTT
TRBV7-9	TRBJ2-7	TRBD1	few	CASSLVQGAYEQYF	TGTGCCAGCAGCTTAGTTCAGGGGGCGTACGAGCAGTACTTC
TRBV5-1	TRBJ2-5	NA	NA	CASSFGAGETQYF	TGCGCCAGCAGCTTTGGGGCGGGGGAGACCCAGTACTTC
TRBV18	TRBJ2-2	NA	once	CASSPGQLNTGELFF	TGTGCCAGCTCACCGGGACAATTGAACACCGGGGAGCTGTTTTTT
TRBV18	TRBJ2-6	NA	NA	CASSPPSFTTGANVLTF	TGTGCCAGCTCACCACCGAGTTTTACCACTGGGGCCAACGTCCTGACTTTC
TRBV10-1	TRBJ2-1	TRBD2	NA	CASSELAGGAYNEQFF	TGCGCCAGCAGTGAATTGGCGGGGGGCGCCTACAATGAGCAGTTCTTC
TRBV29-1	TRBJ1-1	NA	NA	CSVSYRSEAFF	TGCAGCGTTTCGTACAGGTCTGAAGCTTTCTTT